The 13 T cell receptor beta chains below all came from one sample that was sequenced in a study of blood T cell repertoires in COVID-19 (dated by TCRdb to about 2020). The protocol used for the library was the immunoSEQ multiplex PCR assay. TCRdb took over this immuneACCESS table, retaining in-frame rearrangements with V and J assigned. Such tables are incomplete; in checked studies, under half of the missing clones stem from an unresolved V gene, and the remainder is unexplained. The sample has around 110,000 clones on record, 84% of them singletons. More than 4% of the sample is in the top ten clones. The material sequenced was peripheral blood. The receptors stem from a human donor in a cohort sampled during active COVID-19.

The V and J genes are TRBV19 and TRBJ2-7; 10 bases line up with TRBD2. This CDR3 comprises 15 residues. V shed 1 base and J 2 bases; nucleotides not matched to a gene: 2. The germline V gene has CDR1 LNHDA and CDR2 SQIVND (reference sequence). In DNA form, the CDR3 reads TGTGCCAGTAGTATAGGAGCGGGAGGGCCCTACGAGCAGTACGTC. It translates to CASSIGAGGPYEQYV.

The V gene is TRBV6-2 or TRBV6-3, the J gene TRBJ1-1, with D possibly matching TRBD1 (5 bases). Between the trimmed V and J ends, which lost 5 bases and 11 bases, there was a span of 12 bases. The germline V gene has CDR1 MNHEY and CDR2 SVGEGT. CDR3 length equals 11 residues. As DNA, the CDR3 is TGTGCCAGCAGTCAGTCAGGGCGGGCTTTCTTT. Translated: CASSQSGRAFF.

The chain carries TRBV15 and TRBJ1-2, with a possible D match to TRBD1 (5 bases). The germline gives CDR1 LNHNV, CDR2 YYDKDF (reference sequence). The V end was cut by 3 bases, the J end by 1 base, with 9 bases between. The CDR3 runs 14 residues. As DNA, the CDR3 is TGTGCCACCAGCAGCGGACACTTTAACTATGGCTACACCTTC. This codes for CATSSGHFNYGYTF.

This rearrangement joins TRBV15 to TRBJ1-1; 9 bases map to TRBD1. Per the germline V gene, CDR1 is LNHNV and CDR2 is YYDKDF (reference sequence). The CDR3 is 14 residues long. V shed 5 bases, J shed 4 bases, and the junction held 5 bases outside the gene matches. The CDR3 loop is CATSVATGGTEAFF. The CDR3 DNA sequence: TGTGCCACCAGCGTAGCGACAGGGGGCACTGAAGCTTTCTTT.

Here the CDR3 DNA reads TGCGCCAGCAGTCCCAGTCCGGACAATTCCCAGCATTTT. Its translation: CASSPSPDNSQHF. The chain employs TRBV5-1 and TRBJ1-5, with D perhaps TRBD1 (5 bases). The CDR3 length is 13 residues. V gave up 5 bases and J gave up 11 bases, with 17 bases separating them. Germline-derived CDR1 and CDR2 are SGHRS and YFSETQ. The full variable domain, with the rest looked up from reference TRBV5-1 and TRBJ1-5, is KAGVTQTPRYLIKTRGQQVTLSCSPISGHRSVSWYQQTPGQGLQFLFEYFSETQRNKGNFPGRFSGRQFSNSRSEMNVSTLELGDSALYLCASSPSPDNSQHFGDGTRLSIL.

This clone was seen once. The CDR3 loop reads CASSSSGGSDTQYF. The CDR3 DNA sequence: TGCGCCAGCAGCTCAAGTGGGGGGTCAGATACGCAGTATTTT. The chain carries TRBV5-1 and TRBJ2-3; D possibly corresponds to TRBD2 (6 bases). The V end was cut by 3 bases, the J end by 4 bases, with 12 bases between. Per germline, CDR1 SGHRS and CDR2 YFSETQ. The CDR3 extends over 14 amino acids.

This chain connects TRBV19 to TRBJ1-2, with unresolved D. Germline V gene sequence: CDR1 LNHDA, CDR2 SQIVND (reference sequence). This CDR3 is built from 12 residues. Trimming removed 6 bases from V and 2 bases from J, with 7 bases in between. The CDR3 is CASRQQNYGYTF. DNA for the CDR3: TGTGCCAGTAGACAGCAAAACTATGGCTACACCTTC.

The rearrangement links TRBV4-3 to TRBJ2-1; no definite D call. The V end was cut by 0 bases, the J end by 1 base, with 10 bases between. The CDR3 spans 16 residues. The germline gives CDR1 LGHNA, CDR2 YSLEER. CDR3 sequence: CASSQEYRVSYNEQFF. Written as DNA, the CDR3 is TGCGCCAGCAGCCAAGAATACCGAGTATCCTACAATGAGCAGTTCTTC.

This clone was counted once. The V call is TRBV5-1, the J call TRBJ2-7; 13 bases fit TRBD2. CDR1 is SGHRS and CDR2 is YFSETQ in the germline V gene. CDR3 length equals 14 residues. V was pared by 3 bases and J by 9 bases, with 6 bases of the junction left unmatched. CDR3 DNA: TGCGCCAGCAGCTCCGGACTAGCGGGAGATGGGCAGTACTTC. It specifies CASSSGLAGDGQYF.

V usage is TRBV7-2 and J usage is TRBJ2-3, with TRBD1 matching 12 bases. The V gene end was trimmed by 4 bases and the J gene end by 5 bases; junction bases not matched to a gene: 7. Per the germline V gene, CDR1 is SGHTA and CDR2 is FQGNSA. The CDR3 runs to 16 residues. The CDR3 sequence is CASSWPGQGARDTQYF. DNA for the CDR3: TGTGCCAGCAGCTGGCCGGGACAGGGGGCAAGAGATACGCAGTATTTT.

The rearrangement joins TRBV29-1 to TRBJ2-1, with 11 bases matching TRBD2. J was trimmed by 4 bases and V by 5 bases; bases with no gene match: 4. This CDR3 is built from 14 residues. In germline, CDR1 is SQVTM, CDR2 ANQGSEA. The CDR3 here is CSVRTSGSYNEQFF. CDR3 DNA: TGCAGCGTTAGAACTAGCGGGAGTTACAATGAGCAGTTCTTC.

This chain links TRBV7-2 with TRBJ1-5; tentatively, D is TRBD1 (5 bases). This CDR3 region has 15 residues. CDR1 and CDR2 (germline): SGHTA, FQGNSA. V was pared by 1 base and J by 1 base, with 8 bases between. The CDR3 sequence: CASSLERTSNQPQHF. The DNA for the CDR3 is TGTGCCAGCAGCTTAGAACGGACAAGCAATCAGCCCCAGCATTTT.

V usage is TRBV5-1 and J usage is TRBJ2-5; 10 positions match TRBD2. Per the germline V gene, CDR1 is SGHRS and CDR2 is YFSETQ. CDR3 length: 16 amino acids. Trimming at V came to 4 bases and at J to 2 bases, leaving 8 bases not matched to a gene. The CDR3 DNA sequence: TGCGCCAGCAGCCCGGGGGTAGCGGGAGGTCAAGAGACCCAGTACTTC. It yields the protein CASSPGVAGGQETQYF.